This TCR beta chain was retrieved from a study of vaccination and CD4 T cells after COVID-19. Study background: Stimulation of cells relied on overlapping spike peptides derived from SARS-CoV-2, HCoV-NL63, HCoV-OC43 and HCoV-229E. Study-wide results and caveats: Spike mono-reactive clones accounted for 304 of the 307 vaccine-specific clones found in convalescent patients.

Sample treatment: roughly 10-day PBMC culture with coronavirus spike peptide pools or control peptides (ViraFEST assay). Under the ViraFEST approach, antigen-specific T cells were expanded with peptide pools and TCRs subsequently sequenced. For this clonotype: What it binds is unknown.

Scientists ran DNA taken from cultured CD4+ T cells through the Oncomine TCR Beta short-read assay for sequencing. TCRdb analysed the PCR reads with MiXCR anew, one entry per CDR3 protein. The repertoire holds roughly 16,000 distinct CDR3 sequences, with under 45% as singletons. After removal of 1 base from V and 1 base from J, the junction contained 5 bases not matched to a gene. The length of the CDR3 is 18 residues. Germline CDR1 SGHTA, CDR2 FQGNSA. The material sequenced was CD4+ T cells from blood, cultured in vitro, taken after SARS-CoV-2 vaccination. The chain uses TRBV7-2 and TRBJ2-6; TRBD1 matches 9 bases. The source of this sequence is a human donor who had recovered from COVID-19. CDR3 bases: TGTGCCAGCAGCTTAGTAGGGACAGGGCTTTCTGGGGCCAACGTCCTGACTTTC. It translates to CASSLVGTGLSGANVLTF.